This TCR beta chain was profiled in a study of blood T cell repertoires in COVID-19. Study background: PBMCs, B-cell-depleted T cells, or T cells provided the cDNA or gDNA that made up the material.

Sequencing used immunoSEQ multiplex PCR; TCRdb keeps in-frame clones, though not all of them. The table shows about 350,000 clones, with 88% occurring only once. The CDR3 covers 15 residues. After removal of 2 bases from V and 6 bases from J, the junction contained 8 bases not matched to a gene. CDR1 is WSHSY, CDR2 SAAADI, per germline. Across 24 US areas, participants ranged in age from roughly 18 to 95 years. Cohort allocation depended upon clinical history that participants reported. Up to 2 weeks before entering the study, exposed participants had met a COVID-19 case. V gene TRBV10-2 combines with J gene TRBJ2-3, with 7 bases aligning to TRBD2. The sequence came from a woman aged 25 to 39 who had been exposed to COVID-19. Input material: PBMCs or T cells enriched from blood (not recorded which). CDR3 sequence (DNA): TGCGCCAGCAGTGAGCAGGGAGGGCCAATGGATACGCAGTATTTT. This gives the protein CASSEQGGPMDTQYF.